Shown below are 31 T cell receptor beta chains from a single sample sequenced in a study of cytomegalovirus exposure and HLA in healthy donors (dated by TCRdb to the late 2010s). Library construction relied on the immunoSEQ multiplex PCR assay. A mixture of 60 forward primers for TCR Vbeta segments and 13 reverse primers for TCR Jbeta segments was used in the multiplex PCR. This is the immuneACCESS table as TCRdb keeps it, with only in-frame sequences that have V and J called. A part of the clones is gone; compared with another copy, unresolved V genes explain less than half, and the rest is unexplained. The sample table shows about 190,000 clones, and nearly 80% are seen once. The ten largest clones take up 5% to 6% of the sample. The sample taken for sequencing was PBMCs. Receptors originate from a woman younger than 45 in good health and CMV-seropositive.

This chain links TRBV28 with TRBJ1-1; possibly TRBD1 for D (6 bases). Germline V gives CDR1 MDHEN, CDR2 SYDVKM. The CDR3 sequence is 14 residues long. V gave up 2 bases and J gave up 6 bases, with 13 bases separating them. The CDR3 sequence: CASSLGGPEAEAFF. DNA of the CDR3: TGTGCCAGCAGTTTAGGGGGCCCGGAGGCTGAAGCTTTCTTT.

This clone turned up a few times. The chain has TRBV6-1 and TRBJ1-1, with D possibly TRBD1 on 6 matching bases. Trimming removed 6 bases at V and 3 bases at J, with 14 bases between. This CDR3 has 14 residues. Germline CDR1 reads MNHNS; CDR2 reads SASEGT. CDR3 bases: TGTGCCAGCAGGATGTTACAGGGTTACACTGAAGCTTTCTTT. It translates to CASRMLQGYTEAFF.

The chain links TRBV28 to TRBJ1-5; perhaps TRBD1 as D (5 bases). Trimming removed 7 bases from V and 12 bases from J, with 25 bases in between. Germline V gene data show CDR1 as MDHEN and CDR2 as SYDVKM. CDR3 size: 15 residues. The CDR3: CASNPMLPRIQGQHF. CDR3 sequence (DNA): TGTGCCAGCAACCCGATGTTGCCCCGAATTCAGGGCCAGCATTTT.

A few counts support this clone. This chain links TRBV29-1 with TRBJ2-7, with 9 bases that match TRBD1. V lost 6 bases to trimming and J lost 5 bases; unmatched junction nucleotides: 14. The CDR3 is 15 amino acids. CDR1 is SQVTM, CDR2 ANQGSEA, per germline. CDR3 residues: CSVGTGYGRGDEQYF. For the CDR3, the DNA is TGCAGCGTGGGGACAGGGTATGGTCGCGGGGACGAGCAGTACTTC.

This rearrangement joins TRBV6-5 to TRBJ2-1; a weak D match, TRBD1 (5 bases). Per germline, CDR1 MNHEY and CDR2 SVGAGI. CDR3 length equals 14 residues. V was clipped by 0 bases and J by 4 bases, with 7 bases between them. The CDR3 spells CASSYSTVYNEQFF. The CDR3 DNA reads as TGTGCCAGCAGTTACTCGACAGTTTACAATGAGCAGTTCTTC.

The chain joins TRBV15 to TRBJ2-3; D gene uncertain. Germline CDR1 reads LNHNV; CDR2 reads YYDKDF (reference sequence). Trimming removed 5 bases from V and 0 bases from J, with 9 bases in between. This CDR3 region has 14 residues. The DNA for the CDR3 is TGTGCCACCAGCCGGTGGGCTAGCACAGATACGCAGTATTTT. Translated, it gives CATSRWASTDTQYF. The variable domain in full, completed from reference TRBV15 and TRBJ2-3, reads DAMVIQNPRYQVTQFGKPVTLSCSQTLNHNVMYWYQQKSSQAPKLLFHYYDKDFNNEADTPDNFQSRRPNTSFCFLDIRSPGLGDTAMYLCATSRWASTDTQYFGPGTRLTVL.

The genes are TRBV18 and TRBJ2-5, with D possibly matching TRBD2 (6 bases). The CDR3 loop spans 13 amino acids. V gave up 6 bases and J gave up 2 bases, with 10 bases separating them. Germline V gene sequence: CDR1 KGHSH, CDR2 LQKENI. The CDR3 sequence: CASSPREQETQYF. The CDR3 region has the DNA TGTGCCAGCTCCCCTCGGGAGCAAGAGACCCAGTACTTC.

The CDR3 is CASSLRRDTGELFF. DNA of the CDR3: TGTGCCAGCAGTTTGAGACGGGACACCGGGGAGCTGTTTTTT. The chain links TRBV2 to TRBJ2-2; D is unclear. The germline V and J ends were trimmed by 5 bases and 3 bases, with 10 bases remaining between them. Germline loops: CDR1 SNHLY, CDR2 FYNNEI. This CDR3 has 14 amino acids.

The CDR3 sequence is CASSSTDRANTEAFF. DNA for the CDR3: TGTGCCAGCAGTTCTACGGACAGGGCGAACACTGAAGCTTTCTTT. V gene TRBV27 combines with J gene TRBJ1-1; TRBD1 matches at 8 bases. V shed 4 bases, J shed 1 base, and the junction held 5 bases outside the gene matches. From germline, CDR1 is MNHEY and CDR2 SMNVEV (reference sequence). The CDR3 sequence is 15 residues long.

The genes are TRBV13 and TRBJ2-5, with 8 bases aligning to TRBD2. V lost 2 bases, J lost 5 bases, and 10 bases stayed unmatched. In germline, CDR1 is PRHDT, CDR2 FYEKMQ (reference sequence). The CDR3 is made up of 16 amino acids. The CDR3 DNA is TGTGCCAGCAGCTTAAGGGGTAGCGGGATCAGGGAGACCCAGTACTTC. This encodes CASSLRGSGIRETQYF.

The gene calls are TRBV28 and TRBJ2-1; D unclear. This CDR3 contains 14 residues. Trimming took off 8 bases at V and 0 bases at J, with 11 bases between the two ends. CDR1 is MDHEN and CDR2 is SYDVKM in the germline V gene. The CDR3 DNA follows: TGTGCCAGCTCGCACACAAGCTCCTACAATGAGCAGTTCTTC. This encodes CASSHTSSYNEQFF.

The rearrangement links TRBV4-1 to TRBJ2-5, with TRBD1 as a possible D gene (6 bases). V gave up 1 base and J gave up 7 bases, with 13 bases separating them. The CDR3 loop spans 14 amino acids. Per the germline V gene, CDR1 is MGHRA and CDR2 is YSYEKL. Here the CDR3 DNA reads TGCGCCAGCAGCCAAGCTGCAGGGGCCTGGACCCAGTACTTC. Translation gives CASSQAAGAWTQYF.

Details on this clone: At one end, the junction sequence differs from germline, possibly due to a read error. The chain joins TRBV7-7 to TRBJ2-7, with 9 nucleotides matching TRBD2. This CDR3 is 19 amino acids long. Germline CDR1 and CDR2: SSHAT and FNYEAQ (reference sequence). The CDR3 DNA is TGTGCTAGCAGCTTAGAGTCAGTGGCTAGCGGGATGGGGCCCTACGAGCAGTACTTC. This gives the protein CASSLESVASGMGPYEQYF.

The rearrangement uses TRBV4-1 and TRBJ1-4; D unclear. The CDR3 is 12 amino acids. Trimming cost V 1 base and J 8 bases, with 5 bases left between them. The germline V gene has CDR1 MGHRA and CDR2 YSYEKL. The CDR3 nucleotides are TGCGCCAGCAGCCAAGTATCCGAAAAACTGTTTTTT. Its protein is CASSQVSEKLFF.

This clone occurred a few times. The V call is TRBV6-5, the J call TRBJ1-1; D perhaps matches TRBD1 (5 bases). Deletions cut 6 bases from V and 6 bases from J, with 11 bases between. Germline V gives CDR1 MNHEY, CDR2 SVGAGI. The CDR3 spans 12 residues. CDR3 coding DNA: TGTGCCAGCAGCCGAGGCAGGGCTGAAGCTTTCTTT. As protein: CASSRGRAEAFF.

CDR3 sequence: CASGGSGAIYNEQFF. The CDR3 nucleotides are TGTGCCAGTGGGGGTAGCGGGGCTATATACAATGAGCAGTTCTTC. The J gene is TRBJ2-1, the V gene TRBV9; 8 positions agree with TRBD2. The CDR3 contains 15 residues. Germline-derived CDR1 and CDR2 are SGDLS and YYNGEE. V shed 8 bases and J 4 bases; nucleotides not matched to a gene: 11.

This chain connects TRBV7-6 to TRBJ2-7; no clear D. V lost 5 bases and J 0 bases, leaving 11 bases between the germline ends. CDR3 length: 14 amino acids. The V gene's germline CDR1 is SGHVS and CDR2 FNYEAQ. This CDR3 reads CASSQQQLSYEQYF. In nucleotides, the CDR3 is TGTGCCAGCAGCCAACAACAGCTCTCCTACGAGCAGTACTTC. Based on the CDR3 plus reference TRBV7-6 and TRBJ2-7, the full variable domain is GAGVSQSPRYKVTKRGQDVALRCDPISGHVSLYWYRQALGQGPEFLTYFNYEAQQDKSGLPNDRFSAERPEGSISTLTIQRTEQRDSAMYRCASSQQQLSYEQYFGPGTRLTVT.

The rearrangement uses TRBV5-6 and TRBJ1-3; perhaps TRBD1 as D (6 bases). Trimming removed 3 bases from V and 0 bases from J, with 10 bases in between. Germline V gene sequence: CDR1 SGHDT, CDR2 YYEEEE. This CDR3 contains 15 residues. This chain's CDR3 is CASSSTGVSGNTIYF. The CDR3, as DNA: TGTGCCAGCAGCTCGACAGGAGTCTCTGGAAACACCATATATTTT.

The rearrangement uses TRBV4-3 and TRBJ2-1; TRBD1 aligns across 8 bases. Trimming took 0 bases from V and 7 from J; bases not matched to a gene: 5. The length of the CDR3 is 15 residues. Germline CDR1 LGHNA, CDR2 YSLEER. CDR3 loop: CASSQDQGARNEQFF. Written as DNA, the CDR3 is TGCGCCAGCAGCCAAGATCAGGGGGCCAGGAATGAGCAGTTCTTC.

This clone showed up just a few times. This chain links TRBV6-1 with TRBJ1-4, with D unclear. Germline values: CDR1 MNHNS, CDR2 SASEGT. Trimming cost V 1 base and J 4 bases, with 7 bases left between them. The CDR3 loop spans 14 amino acids. CDR3 in DNA: TGTGCCAGCAGTGAAGTCAGGTTTAATGAAAAACTGTTTTTT. It specifies CASSEVRFNEKLFF.

CDR3 loop: CASSQDQSGGMDTQYF. The CDR3 DNA is TGCGCCAGCAGCCAAGATCAGAGCGGGGGTATGGATACGCAGTATTTT. This chain joins TRBV4-1 and TRBJ2-3; TRBD2 aligns across 8 bases. The CDR3 length is 16 residues. The junction had 8 bases not matched to a gene; V was cut back by 0 bases and J by 6 bases. Germline V lookup: CDR1 MGHRA, CDR2 YSYEKL.

The rearrangement uses TRBV2 and TRBJ2-7; D is uncertain. CDR3 length: 13 amino acids. CDR1 and CDR2 from the germline V gene are SNHLY and FYNNEI. Trimming took 2 bases from V and 3 from J, leaving 8 bases between them. The CDR3 loop is CASSEPRFYEQYF. The CDR3, as DNA: TGTGCCAGCAGTGAACCCCGTTTCTACGAGCAGTACTTC.

The V gene is TRBV6-5, the J gene TRBJ1-3; unclear D gene. Trimming stripped 3 bases from V and 0 bases from J, with 9 bases between. Germline V gives CDR1 MNHEY, CDR2 SVGAGI. CDR3 length equals 15 residues. The CDR3 loop is CASSYNAVSGNTIYF. CDR3 DNA sequence: TGTGCCAGCAGTTATAATGCGGTCTCTGGAAACACCATATATTTT.

V is TRBV5-6 and J is TRBJ2-5; 7 bases fit TRBD1. In germline, CDR1 is SGHDT, CDR2 YYEEEE. V dropped 2 bases and J dropped 5; count of bases not matched to a gene: 3. The CDR3 consists of 13 residues. CDR3 DNA: TGTGCCAGCAGCTTCAGGGGGTCGGAGACCCAGTACTTC. Protein product: CASSFRGSETQYF.

This rearrangement joins TRBV7-9 to TRBJ2-2, with a tentative D call TRBD1 (5 bases). Germline lookup yields CDR1 SEHNR and CDR2 FQNEAQ (reference sequence). The V and J ends lost 3 bases and 5 bases respectively, with 13 bases between them. The CDR3 has 15 amino acids. The CDR3 DNA reads TGTGCCAGCAGCTTCCAGGGTAGGGGAACCGGGGAGCTGTTTTTT. This encodes CASSFQGRGTGELFF. The variable domain in full, completed from reference TRBV7-9 and TRBJ2-2, reads DTGVSQNPRHKITKRGQNVTFRCDPISEHNRLYWYRQTLGQGPEFLTYFQNEAQLEKSRLLSDRFSAERPKGSFSTLEIQRTEQGDSAMYLCASSFQGRGTGELFFGEGSRLTVL.

This rearrangement joins TRBV5-8 to TRBJ1-2, with D tentatively TRBD1 (5 bases). Trimming stripped 3 bases from V and 7 bases from J, with 13 bases between. CDR3 length equals 13 residues. The germline V gene encodes CDR1 SGHTS and CDR2 YDEGEE. The CDR3 region is CASSWGKASGYTF. The CDR3 DNA sequence: TGTGCCAGCAGCTGGGGCAAGGCGAGTGGCTACACCTTC.

This clone was observed a few times. The genes are TRBV19 and TRBJ1-1, with TRBD1 matching 7 bases. V shed 9 bases, J shed 1 base, and the junction held 5 bases outside the gene matches. This CDR3 is 13 amino acids long. CDR1 and CDR2 (germline): LNHDA, SQIVND (reference sequence). Written as DNA, the CDR3 is TGTGCCAGCCAGGGACAGCGGAACACTGAAGCTTTCTTT. Translation gives CASQGQRNTEAFF.

The rearrangement uses TRBV9 and TRBJ1-6, with a possible D match to TRBD1 (6 bases). V lost 0 bases, J lost 10 bases, and 11 bases lay in between. CDR1 is SGDLS, CDR2 YYNGEE, per germline. The CDR3 is 14 amino acids. The CDR3 reads CASSVEGVNSPLHF. CDR3 sequence (DNA): TGTGCCAGCAGCGTAGAGGGGGTCAACTCACCCCTCCACTTT.

V and J are TRBV19 and TRBJ1-1, with TRBD1 as a possible D gene (6 bases). The CDR3 spans 19 residues. Between the trimmed V and J ends, which lost 4 bases and 0 bases, there was a span of 24 bases. Germline V gene data show CDR1 as LNHDA and CDR2 as SQIVND (reference sequence). The CDR3: CASSTHRGGESSLNTEAFF. CDR3 DNA: TGTGCCAGTAGTACTCACAGAGGGGGGGAATCGTCCTTGAACACTGAAGCTTTCTTT. Using reference TRBV19 and TRBJ1-1 for the parts outside the CDR3, the full variable domain is DGGITQSPKYLFRKEGQNVTLSCEQNLNHDAMYWYRQDPGQGLRLIYYSQIVNDFQKGDIAEGYSVSREKKESFPLTVTSAQKNPTAFYLCASSTHRGGESSLNTEAFFGQGTRLTVV.

The CDR3 nucleotides read TGTGCCAGTGTCCGGGGGTCGAGTGGCTACACCTTC. Translating it yields CASVRGSSGYTF. This sequence joins TRBV19 and TRBJ1-2; a possible D gene is TRBD1 (5 bases). There are 12 residues in the CDR3. Germline V lookup: CDR1 LNHDA, CDR2 SQIVND (reference sequence). Deletions cut 8 bases from V and 7 bases from J, with 14 bases between. The entire variable domain, with the rest obtained from reference TRBV19 and TRBJ1-2, is as follows: DGGITQSPKYLFRKEGQNVTLSCEQNLNHDAMYWYRQDPGQGLRLIYYSQIVNDFQKGDIAEGYSVSREKKESFPLTVTSAQKNPTAFYLCASVRGSSGYTFGSGTRLTVV.

The J gene is TRBJ2-7, the V gene TRBV7-6, with 8 bases lining up with TRBD1. This CDR3 spans 14 amino acids. Germline loops: CDR1 SGHVS, CDR2 FNYEAQ. V trimming: 4 bases; J trimming: 0 bases; junction bases outside the gene matches: 2. In nucleotides, the CDR3 is TGTGCCAGCAGCTCCGGACAGGGCTCCTACGAGCAGTACTTC. Translation: CASSSGQGSYEQYF.